The clone carrying this T cell receptor (beta chain) was counted a single time. Germline V lookup: CDR1 SGDLS, CDR2 YYNGEE. Trimming removed 0 bases from V and 7 bases from J, with 13 bases in between. The length of the CDR3 is 15 residues. The repertoire was sequenced with immunoSEQ multiplex PCR; TCRdb's copy has only in-frame clones and lacks some. This sample has under 65,000 clones, with around 90% found just once. The sample comes from a study of T cell changes during pregnancy in multiple sclerosis. This receptor was identified in a female donor with multiple sclerosis, enrolled in a pregnancy study. The starting material was CD4+ T cells from peripheral blood mononuclear cells, obtained in the third trimester of pregnancy. V usage is TRBV9 and J usage is TRBJ1-4, with a tentative D call TRBD1 (5 bases). The CDR3 loop reads CASSVAAGRGEKLFF. CDR3 coding DNA: TGTGCCAGCAGCGTAGCGGCGGGGCGAGGTGAAAAACTGTTTTTT.